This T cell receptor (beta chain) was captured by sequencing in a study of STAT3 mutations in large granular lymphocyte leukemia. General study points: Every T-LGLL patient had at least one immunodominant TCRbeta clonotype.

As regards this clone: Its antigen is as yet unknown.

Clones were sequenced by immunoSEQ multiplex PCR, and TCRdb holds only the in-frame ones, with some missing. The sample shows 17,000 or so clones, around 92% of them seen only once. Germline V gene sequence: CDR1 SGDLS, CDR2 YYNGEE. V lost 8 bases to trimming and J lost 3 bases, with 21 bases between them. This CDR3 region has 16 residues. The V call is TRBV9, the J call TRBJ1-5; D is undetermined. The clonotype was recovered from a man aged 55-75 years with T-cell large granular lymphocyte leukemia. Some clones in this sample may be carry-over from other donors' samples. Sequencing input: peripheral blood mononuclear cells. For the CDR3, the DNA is TGTGCCAGGGCTCATACTTCGGTCGTATCCAATCAGCCCCAGCATTTT. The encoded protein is CARAHTSVVSNQPQHF.